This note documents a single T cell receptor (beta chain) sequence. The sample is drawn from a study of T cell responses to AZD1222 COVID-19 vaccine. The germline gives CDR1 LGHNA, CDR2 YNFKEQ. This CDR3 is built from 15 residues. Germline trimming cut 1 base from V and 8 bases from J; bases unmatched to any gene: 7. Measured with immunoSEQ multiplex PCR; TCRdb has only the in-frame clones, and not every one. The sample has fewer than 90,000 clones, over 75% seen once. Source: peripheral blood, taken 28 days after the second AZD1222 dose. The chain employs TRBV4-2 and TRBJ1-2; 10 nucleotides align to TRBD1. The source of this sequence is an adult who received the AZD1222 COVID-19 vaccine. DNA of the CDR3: TGTGCCAGCAGCCAAGGGGGGACAGGGGATGGCGGCTACACCTTC. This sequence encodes CASSQGGTGDGGYTF.